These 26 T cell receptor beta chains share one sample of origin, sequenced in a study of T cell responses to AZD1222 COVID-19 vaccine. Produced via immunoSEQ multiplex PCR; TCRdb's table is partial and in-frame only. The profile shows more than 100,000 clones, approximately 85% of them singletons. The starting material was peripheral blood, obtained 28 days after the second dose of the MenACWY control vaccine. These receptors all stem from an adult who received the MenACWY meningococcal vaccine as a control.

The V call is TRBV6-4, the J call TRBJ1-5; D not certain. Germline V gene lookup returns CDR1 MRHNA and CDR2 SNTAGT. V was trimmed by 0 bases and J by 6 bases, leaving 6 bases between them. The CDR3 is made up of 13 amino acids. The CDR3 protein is CASSDSIPQPQHF. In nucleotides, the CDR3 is TGTGCCAGCAGTGACTCGATACCTCAGCCCCAGCATTTT.

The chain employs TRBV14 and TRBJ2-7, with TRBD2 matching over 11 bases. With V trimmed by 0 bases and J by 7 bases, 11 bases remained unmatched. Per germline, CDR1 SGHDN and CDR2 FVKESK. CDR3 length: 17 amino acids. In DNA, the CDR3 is TGTGCCAGCAGCCAAGAGGCGGGACTAGCGGTTCTGGGGGAGCAGTACTTC. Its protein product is CASSQEAGLAVLGEQYF.

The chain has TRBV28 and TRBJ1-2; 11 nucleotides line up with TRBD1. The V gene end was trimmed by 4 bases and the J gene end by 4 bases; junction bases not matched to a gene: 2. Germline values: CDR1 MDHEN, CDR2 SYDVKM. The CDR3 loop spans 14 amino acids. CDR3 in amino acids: CASSSGQGAYGYTF. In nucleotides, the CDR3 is TGTGCCAGCAGTTCTGGACAGGGGGCCTATGGCTACACCTTC.

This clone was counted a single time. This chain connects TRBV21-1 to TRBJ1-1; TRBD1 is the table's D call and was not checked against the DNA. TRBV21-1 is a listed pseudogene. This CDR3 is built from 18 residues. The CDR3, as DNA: TGTGCCAGCAGCAGCAGACCCGACAGGGACGGTGCGAACACTGAAGCTTTCTTT. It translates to CASSSRPDRDGANTEAFF.

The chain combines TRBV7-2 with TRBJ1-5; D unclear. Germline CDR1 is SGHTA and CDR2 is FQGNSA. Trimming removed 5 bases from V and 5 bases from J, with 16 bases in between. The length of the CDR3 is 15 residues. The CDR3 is CASSPWTGRDQPQHF. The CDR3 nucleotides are TGTGCCAGCAGCCCTTGGACCGGGAGGGATCAGCCCCAGCATTTT.

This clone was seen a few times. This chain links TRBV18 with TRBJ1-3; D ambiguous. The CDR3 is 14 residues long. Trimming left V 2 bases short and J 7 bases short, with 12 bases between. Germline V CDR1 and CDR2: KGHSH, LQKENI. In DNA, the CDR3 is TGTGCCAGCTCACCATCGGCCCAACTTAACACCATATATTTT. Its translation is CASSPSAQLNTIYF.

The CDR3 sequence is CASSSIGGLNTEAFF. CDR3 in DNA: TGTGCCAGCAGTTCAATCGGGGGGCTGAACACTGAAGCTTTCTTT. The V gene is TRBV27, the J gene TRBJ1-1; possible D gene TRBD1, 6 bases. V was clipped by 4 bases and J by 0 bases, with 12 bases between them. Germline CDR1 reads MNHEY; CDR2 reads SMNVEV (reference sequence). The CDR3 sequence is 15 residues long.

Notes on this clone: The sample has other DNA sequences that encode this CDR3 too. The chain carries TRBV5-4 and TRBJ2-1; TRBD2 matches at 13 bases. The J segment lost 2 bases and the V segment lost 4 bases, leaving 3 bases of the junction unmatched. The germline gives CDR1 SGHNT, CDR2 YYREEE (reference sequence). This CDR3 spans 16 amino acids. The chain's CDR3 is CASSPGTSGAYNEQFF. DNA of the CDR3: TGTGCCAGCAGCCCAGGGACTAGCGGGGCCTACAATGAGCAGTTCTTC.

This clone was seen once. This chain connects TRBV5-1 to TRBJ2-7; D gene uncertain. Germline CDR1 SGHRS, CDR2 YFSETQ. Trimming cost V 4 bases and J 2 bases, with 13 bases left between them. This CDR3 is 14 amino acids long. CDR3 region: CASSPSPSPYEQYF. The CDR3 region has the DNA TGCGCCAGCAGCCCATCTCCCTCGCCCTACGAGCAGTACTTC.

Written as DNA, the CDR3 is TGTGCCAGCAGTTTATCCGGGACAGGGGGCGGTGAGCAGTTCTTC. Protein product: CASSLSGTGGGEQFF. The rearrangement links TRBV28 to TRBJ2-1; TRBD1 matches 12 bases. The CDR3 runs 15 residues. The germline V gene encodes CDR1 MDHEN and CDR2 SYDVKM. V was clipped by 1 base and J by 9 bases; unmatched bases: 4.

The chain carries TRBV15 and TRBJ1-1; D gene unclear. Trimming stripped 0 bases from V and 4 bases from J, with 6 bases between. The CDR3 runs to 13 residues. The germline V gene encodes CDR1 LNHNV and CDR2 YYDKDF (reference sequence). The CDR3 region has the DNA TGTGCCACCAGCAGAGATCCGGGCACTGAAGCTTTCTTT. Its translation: CATSRDPGTEAFF.

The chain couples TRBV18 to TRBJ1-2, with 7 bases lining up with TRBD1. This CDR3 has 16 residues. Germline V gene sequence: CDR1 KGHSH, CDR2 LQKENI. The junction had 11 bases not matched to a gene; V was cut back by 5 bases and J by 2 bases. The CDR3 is CASSGETGRANYGYTF. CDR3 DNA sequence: TGTGCCAGCTCAGGCGAGACAGGGAGGGCAAACTATGGCTACACCTTC.

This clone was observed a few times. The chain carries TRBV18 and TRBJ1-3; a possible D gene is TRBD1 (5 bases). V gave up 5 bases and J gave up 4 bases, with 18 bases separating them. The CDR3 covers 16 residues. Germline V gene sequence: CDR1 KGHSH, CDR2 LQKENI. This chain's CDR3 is CASSTQGLSGGNTIYF. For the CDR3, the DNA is TGTGCCAGCTCAACCCAGGGTCTTTCGGGAGGAAACACCATATATTTT.

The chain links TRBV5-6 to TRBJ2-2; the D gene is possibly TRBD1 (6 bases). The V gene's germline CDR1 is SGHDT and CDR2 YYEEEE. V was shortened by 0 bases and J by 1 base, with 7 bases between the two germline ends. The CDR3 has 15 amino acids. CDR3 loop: CASSLVQGNTGELFF. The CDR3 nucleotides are TGTGCCAGCAGCTTGGTACAGGGGAACACCGGGGAGCTGTTTTTT.

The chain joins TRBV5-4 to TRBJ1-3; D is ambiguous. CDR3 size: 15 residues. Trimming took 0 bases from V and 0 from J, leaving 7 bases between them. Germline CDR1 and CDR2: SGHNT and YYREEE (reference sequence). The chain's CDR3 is CASSLAESSGNTIYF. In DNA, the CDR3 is TGTGCCAGCAGCTTGGCGGAGAGCTCTGGAAACACCATATATTTT. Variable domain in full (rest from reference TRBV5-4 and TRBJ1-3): ETGVTQSPTHLIKTRGQQVTLRCSSQSGHNTVSWYQQALGQGPQFIFQYYREEENGRGNFPPRFSGLQFPNYSSELNVNALELDDSALYLCASSLAESSGNTIYFGEGSWLTVV.

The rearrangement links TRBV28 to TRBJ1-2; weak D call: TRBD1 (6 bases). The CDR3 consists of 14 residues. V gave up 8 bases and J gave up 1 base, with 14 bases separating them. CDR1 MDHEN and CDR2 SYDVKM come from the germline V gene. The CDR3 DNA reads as TGTGCCAGCGAATCCCAGGGGATTAACTATGGCTACACCTTC. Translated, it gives CASESQGINYGYTF.

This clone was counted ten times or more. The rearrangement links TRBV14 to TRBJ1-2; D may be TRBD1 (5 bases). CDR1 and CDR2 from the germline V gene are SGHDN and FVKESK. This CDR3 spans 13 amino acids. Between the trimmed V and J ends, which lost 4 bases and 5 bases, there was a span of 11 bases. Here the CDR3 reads CASSLTDSYGYTF. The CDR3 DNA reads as TGTGCCAGCAGCCTGACAGACAGTTATGGCTACACCTTC.

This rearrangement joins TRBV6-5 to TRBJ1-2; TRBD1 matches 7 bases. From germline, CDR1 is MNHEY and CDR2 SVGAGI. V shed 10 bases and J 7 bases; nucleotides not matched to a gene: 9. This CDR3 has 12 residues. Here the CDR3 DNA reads TGTGCCACCCGACAGGGTGCCGGTGGCTACACCTTC. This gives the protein CATRQGAGGYTF.

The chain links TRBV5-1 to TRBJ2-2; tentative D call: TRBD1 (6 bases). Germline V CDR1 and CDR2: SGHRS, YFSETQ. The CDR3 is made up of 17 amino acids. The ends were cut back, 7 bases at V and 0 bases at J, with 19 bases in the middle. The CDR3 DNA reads TGCGCCAGCTCGGTTTCGGACAGATCGCCGAACACCGGGGAGCTGTTTTTT. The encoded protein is CASSVSDRSPNTGELFF.

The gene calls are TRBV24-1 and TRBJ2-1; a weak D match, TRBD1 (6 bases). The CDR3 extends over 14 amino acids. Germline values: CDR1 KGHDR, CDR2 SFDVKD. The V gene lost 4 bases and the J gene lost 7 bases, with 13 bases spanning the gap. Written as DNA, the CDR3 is TGTGCCACCAGTGACGCAGGGGCGGTGAATGAGCAGTTCTTC. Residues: CATSDAGAVNEQFF.

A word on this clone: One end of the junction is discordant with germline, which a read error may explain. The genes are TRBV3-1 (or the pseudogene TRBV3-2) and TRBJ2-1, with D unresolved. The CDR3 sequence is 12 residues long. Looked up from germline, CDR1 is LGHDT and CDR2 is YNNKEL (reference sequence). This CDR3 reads CASSHAGPHVIF. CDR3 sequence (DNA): TGTGCCAGCAGCCACGCCGGGCCCCACGTTATCTTC.

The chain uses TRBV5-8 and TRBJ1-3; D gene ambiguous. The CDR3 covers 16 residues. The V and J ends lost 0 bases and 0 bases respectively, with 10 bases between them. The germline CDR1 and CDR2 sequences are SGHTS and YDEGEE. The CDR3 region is CASSLGRTSSGNTIYF. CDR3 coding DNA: TGTGCCAGCAGCTTGGGCAGGACCTCCTCTGGAAACACCATATATTTT.

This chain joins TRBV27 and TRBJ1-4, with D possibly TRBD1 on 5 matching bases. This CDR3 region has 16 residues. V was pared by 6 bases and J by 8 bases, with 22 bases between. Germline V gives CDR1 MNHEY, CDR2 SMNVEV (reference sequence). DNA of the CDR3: TGTGCCAGCAGACACCGGGACCCTGGAAAGAGGGAAAAACTGTTTTTT. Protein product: CASRHRDPGKREKLFF.

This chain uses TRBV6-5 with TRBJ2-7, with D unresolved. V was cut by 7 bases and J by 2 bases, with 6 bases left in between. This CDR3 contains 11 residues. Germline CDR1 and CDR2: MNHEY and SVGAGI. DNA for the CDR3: TGTGCCAGCACCCTAGCCTACGAGCAGTACGTC. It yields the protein CASTLAYEQYV.

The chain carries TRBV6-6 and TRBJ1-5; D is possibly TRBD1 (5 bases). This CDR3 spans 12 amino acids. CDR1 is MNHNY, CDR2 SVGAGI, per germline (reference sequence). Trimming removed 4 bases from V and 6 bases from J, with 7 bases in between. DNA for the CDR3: TGTGCCAGCAGTTCCCAGGGTCAGCCCCAGCATTTT. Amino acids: CASSSQGQPQHF.

The CDR3 region is CASSSSDRGGYEQYF. DNA for the CDR3: TGCGCCAGCAGCTCCTCGGACAGGGGAGGCTACGAGCAGTACTTC. V is TRBV5-1 and J is TRBJ2-7; 9 nucleotides line up with TRBD1. Germline V CDR1 and CDR2: SGHRS, YFSETQ. J lost 3 bases, V lost 3 bases, and 7 bases had no gene match. The CDR3 covers 15 residues.